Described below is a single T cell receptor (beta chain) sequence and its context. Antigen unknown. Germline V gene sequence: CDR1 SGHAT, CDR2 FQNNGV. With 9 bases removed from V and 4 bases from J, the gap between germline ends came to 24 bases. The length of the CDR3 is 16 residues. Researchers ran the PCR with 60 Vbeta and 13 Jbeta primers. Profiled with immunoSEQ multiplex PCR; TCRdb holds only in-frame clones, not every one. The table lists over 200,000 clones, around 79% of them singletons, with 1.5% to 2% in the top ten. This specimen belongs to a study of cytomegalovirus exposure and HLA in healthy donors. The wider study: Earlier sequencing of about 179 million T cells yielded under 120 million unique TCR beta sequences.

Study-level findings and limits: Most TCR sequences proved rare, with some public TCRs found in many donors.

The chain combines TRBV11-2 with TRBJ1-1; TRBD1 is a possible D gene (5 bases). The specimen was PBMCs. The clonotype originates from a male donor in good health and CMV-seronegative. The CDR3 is CASTKVSGGVGTEAFF. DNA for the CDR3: TGTGCCAGTACTAAGGTCTCCGGGGGGGTGGGCACTGAAGCTTTCTTT.